The 25 T cell receptor beta chains given below trace back to one sample, sequenced in a study of cytomegalovirus exposure and HLA in healthy donors. Vbeta (60) and Jbeta (13) primers were used in the PCR. The protocol was immunoSEQ multiplex PCR, while the TCRdb copy is restricted to in-frame clones and leaves out a portion. The top ten clones hold around 1.9% of a sample with about 97,000 clones, 60% to 75% of them seen once. The sequencing sample was made of PBMCs. The receptors originated from a middle-aged woman in good health and CMV-seronegative.

The chain carries TRBV29-1 and TRBJ2-5; 8 nucleotides match TRBD2. This CDR3 spans 12 amino acids. Germline V gene lookup returns CDR1 SQVTM and CDR2 ANQGSEA. V shed 7 bases, J shed 1 base, and the junction held 2 bases outside the gene matches. The CDR3 sequence is CSGTSGQETQYF. CDR3 in DNA: TGCAGCGGAACTAGCGGCCAAGAGACCCAGTACTTC.

J is TRBJ2-3 and V is TRBV7-2; 7 bases are shared with TRBD2. The CDR3 sequence is 14 residues long. J gave up 4 bases and V 5 bases, and 6 bases lay outside the gene matches. Germline V gene data show CDR1 as SGHTA and CDR2 as FQGNSA. The CDR3 DNA sequence: TGTGCCAGCAGCCCAGGCGGGAGCGCAGATACGCAGTATTTT. Translating it yields CASSPGGSADTQYF. The full variable domain, completed using reference TRBV7-2 and TRBJ2-3, is GAGVSQSPSNKVTEKGKDVELRCDPISGHTALYWYRQSLGQGLEFLIYFQGNSAPDKSGLPSDRFSAERTGGSVSTLTIQRTQQEDSAVYLCASSPGGSADTQYFGPGTRLTVL.

The genes are TRBV5-1 and TRBJ2-1; the match to TRBD1 covers 11 bases. The V segment lost 4 bases and the J segment 2 bases; nucleotides outside the gene matches: 8. CDR1 SGHRS and CDR2 YFSETQ come from the germline V gene. The CDR3 loop spans 17 amino acids. This CDR3 reads CASSQGQGVNTYNEQFF. In DNA, the CDR3 is TGCGCCAGCAGCCAGGGACAGGGGGTAAATACCTACAATGAGCAGTTCTTC.

This rearrangement joins TRBV11-3 to TRBJ2-2; D remains unclear. The germline gives CDR1 SGHNT, CDR2 YENEEA. CDR3 length: 16 residues. Trimming left V 1 base short and J 4 bases short, with 13 bases between. The CDR3 nucleotides are TGTGCCAGCAGCTTAGGGTGGCCAATTATCACCGGGGAGCTGTTTTTT. Residues: CASSLGWPIITGELFF.

The rearrangement links TRBV27 to TRBJ2-1; TRBD2 agrees at 9 bases. CDR1 and CDR2 from the germline V gene are MNHEY and SMNVEV (reference sequence). This CDR3 is 20 amino acids long. Trimming removed 3 bases from V and 1 base from J; junction bases left unmatched: 16. CDR3 bases: TGTGCCAGCAGTTTCCACGCGGGCGGGGGGGCCTTTTGGTCCTACAATGAGCAGTTCTTC. This translates into CASSFHAGGGAFWSYNEQFF.

V is TRBV4-2 and J is TRBJ1-1, with D tentatively TRBD1 (5 bases). CDR1 and CDR2 (germline): LGHNA, YNFKEQ. This CDR3 comprises 13 residues. Trimming cost V 4 bases and J 5 bases, with 11 bases left between them. The chain's CDR3 is CASSLNKGTEAFF. DNA of the CDR3: TGTGCCAGCAGCCTAAATAAGGGGACTGAAGCTTTCTTT.

A few counts support this clone. This chain connects TRBV6-5 to TRBJ2-7; perhaps TRBD2 as D (7 bases). Germline V lookup: CDR1 MNHEY, CDR2 SVGAGI. V was clipped by 10 bases and J by 7 bases, with 20 bases between them. This CDR3 contains 13 residues. The DNA for the CDR3 is TGTGCCACCCGAGGTGCGGGGGCCCTGGAGCAGTACTTC. Amino acids: CATRGAGALEQYF.

This clone showed up just once. The chain has TRBV2 and TRBJ2-1; 10 nucleotides align to TRBD2. CDR1 SNHLY and CDR2 FYNNEI come from the germline V gene. The CDR3 is made up of 16 amino acids. The V segment lost 3 bases and the J segment 3 bases; nucleotides outside the gene matches: 5. CDR3 in DNA: TGTGCCAGCAGTGAGACGACTAGCGGGCTCTACAATGAGCAGTTCTTC. It yields the protein CASSETTSGLYNEQFF.

The chain recombines TRBV4-2 with TRBJ2-1; 8 bases are shared with TRBD2. V dropped 0 bases and J dropped 10; count of bases not matched to a gene: 8. The CDR3 is 15 amino acids. From germline, CDR1 is LGHNA and CDR2 YNFKEQ. Written as DNA, the CDR3 is TGTGCCAGCAGCCAAGAATCAGCGGGAGCGAGAGAGCAGTTCTTC. Translation gives CASSQESAGAREQFF.

The chain employs TRBV9 and TRBJ2-2; 9 nucleotides match TRBD2. Germline values: CDR1 SGDLS, CDR2 YYNGEE. The length of the CDR3 is 16 residues. Losses at the gene ends were 3 bases for V and 2 bases for J; bases not matched to a gene: 5. The CDR3: CASSARLAANTGELFF. In DNA, the CDR3 is TGTGCCAGCAGCGCGCGACTAGCGGCTAACACCGGGGAGCTGTTTTTT.

This chain links TRBV28 with TRBJ1-5; D possibly corresponds to TRBD1 (6 bases). V was shortened by 5 bases and J by 3 bases, with 11 bases between the two germline ends. This CDR3 is built from 14 residues. Germline assignment: CDR1 MDHEN and CDR2 SYDVKM. CDR3 protein: CASSLDRNNQPQHF. In DNA, the CDR3 is TGTGCCAGCAGTCTTGACAGGAACAATCAGCCCCAGCATTTT.

The chain carries TRBV10-3 and TRBJ2-7; 8 bases fit TRBD2. The V gene end was trimmed by 10 bases and the J gene end by 5 bases; junction bases not matched to a gene: 13. CDR1 and CDR2 from the germline V gene are ENHRY and SYGVKD. CDR3 length: 14 residues. The CDR3: CATRTAGETNEQYF. The DNA for the CDR3 is TGTGCCACGCGGACAGCGGGGGAGACCAACGAGCAGTACTTC.

The chain is built from TRBV11-2 and TRBJ2-5; the match to TRBD2 covers 7 bases. Germline CDR1 reads SGHAT; CDR2 reads FQNNGV. The CDR3 has 13 amino acids. Unmatched junction bases numbered 6, after V lost 5 bases and J lost 6 bases. This CDR3 is CASSQAGPQTQYF. In DNA, the CDR3 is TGTGCCAGCAGCCAAGCGGGGCCTCAGACCCAGTACTTC.

The chain links TRBV7-8 to TRBJ1-5; D not resolved. V shed 5 bases and J shed 11 bases, with 13 bases lying between them. Germline assignment: CDR1 SGHVS and CDR2 FQNEAQ. The CDR3 has 12 amino acids. DNA for the CDR3: TGTGCCAGCAGCCCGCTCCTTGAGGCCCAGCATTTT. Residues: CASSPLLEAQHF.

The J gene is TRBJ2-1, the V gene TRBV30, with 10 bases identical to TRBD1. CDR3 length equals 14 residues. Trimming at V came to 1 base and at J to 6 bases, leaving 3 bases not matched to a gene. In germline, CDR1 is GTSNPN, CDR2 SVGIG (reference sequence). The CDR3 region is CAWSGDRGSNEQFF. As DNA, the CDR3 is TGTGCCTGGAGTGGGGACAGGGGATCCAATGAGCAGTTCTTC.

The V gene is TRBV2, the J gene TRBJ1-5, with TRBD1 matching 7 bases. The CDR3 covers 15 residues. The trim removed 1 base at V and 4 bases at J, leaving 4 bases unmatched. Germline V lookup: CDR1 SNHLY, CDR2 FYNNEI. The CDR3 nucleotides read TGTGCCAGCAGTGAAGAGACAGGGCTGAATCAGCCCCAGCATTTT. It yields the protein CASSEETGLNQPQHF.

V and J are TRBV9 and TRBJ2-1; 15 bases are a match to TRBD2. After removal of 0 bases from V and 2 bases from J, the junction contained 6 bases not matched to a gene. The CDR3 extends over 19 amino acids. Germline V gene data show CDR1 as SGDLS and CDR2 as YYNGEE. The CDR3 spells CASSVGPGTSGRTYNEQFF. DNA for the CDR3: TGTGCCAGCAGCGTAGGTCCCGGGACTAGCGGGAGGACCTACAATGAGCAGTTCTTC.

The V gene is TRBV2, the J gene TRBJ2-5, with D unclear. Trimming cost V 7 bases and J 2 bases, with 11 bases left between them. The CDR3 extends over 13 amino acids. Germline CDR1 and CDR2: SNHLY and FYNNEI. CDR3 region: CASNVWLQETQYF. DNA of the CDR3: TGTGCCAGCAATGTATGGCTGCAAGAGACCCAGTACTTC. Based on the CDR3 plus reference TRBV2 and TRBJ2-5, the full variable domain is EPEVTQTPSHQVTQMGQEVILRCVPISNHLYFYWYRQILGQKVEFLVSFYNNEISEKSEIFDDQFSVERPDGSNFTLKIRSTKLEDSAMYFCASNVWLQETQYFGPGTRLLVL.

The chain is built from TRBV7-9 and TRBJ2-6; no firm D call. Between the trimmed V and J ends, which lost 3 bases and 0 bases, there was a span of 12 bases. Germline CDR1 SEHNR, CDR2 FQNEAQ (reference sequence). This CDR3 comprises 17 residues. The chain's CDR3 is CASSFSSAGSGANVLTF. As DNA, the CDR3 is TGTGCCAGCAGCTTTTCGTCCGCCGGCTCTGGGGCCAACGTCCTGACTTTC.

The chain employs TRBV5-6 and TRBJ2-5; weak D call: TRBD1 (6 bases). Trimming removed 5 bases at V and 1 base at J, with 18 bases between. Germline values: CDR1 SGHDT, CDR2 YYEEEE. The CDR3 loop spans 16 amino acids. As DNA, the CDR3 is TGTGCCAGCAGAGATACTCGAAAGGGGGTCCAAGAGACCCAGTACTTC. Translating it yields CASRDTRKGVQETQYF.

This rearrangement joins TRBV7-6 to TRBJ2-3; 7 positions agree with TRBD1. The CDR3 runs 14 residues. CDR1 is SGHVS, CDR2 FNYEAQ, per germline. The ends lost 5 bases at V and 3 bases at J; junction bases unmatched: 5. The CDR3 loop is CASSMRQGTDTQYF. CDR3 in DNA: TGTGCCAGCAGCATGCGACAGGGAACAGATACGCAGTATTTT. Drawing the rest from reference TRBV7-6 and TRBJ2-3, the complete variable domain is GAGVSQSPRYKVTKRGQDVALRCDPISGHVSLYWYRQALGQGPEFLTYFNYEAQQDKSGLPNDRFSAERPEGSISTLTIQRTEQRDSAMYRCASSMRQGTDTQYFGPGTRLTVL.

The CDR3 spells CASISRRDQETQYF. CDR3 nucleotide sequence: TGTGCCAGCATTTCAAGGCGGGATCAAGAGACCCAGTACTTC. The chain links TRBV6-5 to TRBJ2-5; D perhaps matches TRBD2 (6 bases). This CDR3 has 14 amino acids. V was clipped by 7 bases and J by 2 bases, with 14 bases between them. The germline V gene has CDR1 MNHEY and CDR2 SVGAGI.

This chain connects TRBV19 to TRBJ2-5; 9 nucleotides align to TRBD1. From germline, CDR1 is LNHDA and CDR2 SQIVND (reference sequence). V trimming: 3 bases; J trimming: 1 base; junction bases outside the gene matches: 3. The CDR3 is 15 residues long. The CDR3 DNA sequence: TGTGCCAGTAGTATGGACAGGGGCGTCCAAGAGACCCAGTACTTC. Protein: CASSMDRGVQETQYF.

This chain links TRBV6-5 with TRBJ1-4; 7 bases are shared with TRBD1. V shed 5 bases and J 8 bases; nucleotides not matched to a gene: 11. The CDR3 is 15 amino acids. Germline V gene lookup returns CDR1 MNHEY and CDR2 SVGAGI. As DNA, the CDR3 is TGTGCCAGCAGTGGCCGGGACAGTTGGTTGGAAAAACTGTTTTTT. Encoded protein: CASSGRDSWLEKLFF.

V and J are TRBV7-3 and TRBJ1-1, with TRBD1 as a possible D gene (5 bases). In germline, CDR1 is SGHTA, CDR2 FQGTGA. Deletions cut 4 bases from V and 5 bases from J, with 14 bases between. The CDR3 runs 14 residues. The CDR3 loop reads CASSSFGGRTEAFF. In DNA, the CDR3 is TGTGCCAGCAGCTCCTTCGGGGGGAGGACTGAAGCTTTCTTT.